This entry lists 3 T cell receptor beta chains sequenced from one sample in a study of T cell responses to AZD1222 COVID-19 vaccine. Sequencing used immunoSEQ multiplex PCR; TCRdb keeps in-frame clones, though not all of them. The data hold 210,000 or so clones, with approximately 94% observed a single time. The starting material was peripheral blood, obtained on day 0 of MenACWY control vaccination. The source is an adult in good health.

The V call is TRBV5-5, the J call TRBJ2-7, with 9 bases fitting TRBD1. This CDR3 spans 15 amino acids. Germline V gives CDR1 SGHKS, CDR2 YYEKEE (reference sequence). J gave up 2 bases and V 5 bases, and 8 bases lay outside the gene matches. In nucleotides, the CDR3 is TGTGCCAGCAGTACGGGACAGGGAGGGACCTACGAGCAGTACTTC. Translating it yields CASSTGQGGTYEQYF.

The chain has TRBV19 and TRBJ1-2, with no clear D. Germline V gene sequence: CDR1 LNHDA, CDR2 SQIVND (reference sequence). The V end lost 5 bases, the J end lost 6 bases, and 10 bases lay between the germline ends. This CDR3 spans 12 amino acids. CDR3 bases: TGTGCCAGTAGTCTAAGACGCGATGGCTACACCTTC. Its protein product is CASSLRRDGYTF.

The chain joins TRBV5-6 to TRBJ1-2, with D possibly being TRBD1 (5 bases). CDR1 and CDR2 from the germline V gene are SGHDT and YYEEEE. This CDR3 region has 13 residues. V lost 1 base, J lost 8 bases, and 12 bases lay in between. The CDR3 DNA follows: TGTGCCAGCAGCTTGTCAGGGTCGCAGGGCTACACCTTC. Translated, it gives CASSLSGSQGYTF.